This section outlines one TCR beta chain sequence together with its context. Antigen unknown. Expressed TCRB transcripts got sequenced, as all isolated RNA was reverse transcribed. Sequenced by immunoSEQ multiplex PCR; TCRdb stores in-frame clones only, minus some. The sample holds almost 350,000 clones, roughly a fifth seen once. The record originates from a study of beta chain features in type 1 diabetes. Study results and limitations: Researchers reported that naive, central memory and Treg TCRB repertoires appeared more similar in patients than in healthy donors.

This CDR3 has 14 residues. CDR1 and CDR2 from the germline V gene are SGHVS and FQNEAQ. The germline V and J ends were trimmed by 5 bases and 6 bases, with 16 bases remaining between them. The sequence was collected from a woman aged 18-35 years in good health. The chain joins TRBV7-8 to TRBJ1-1, with D perhaps TRBD1 (5 bases). Sequenced: naive CD4+ T cells from blood. CDR3 region: CASSTRSRGAEAFF. The DNA of the CDR3 is TGTGCCAGCAGCACCCGTTCGCGGGGGGCTGAAGCTTTCTTT.